One sample yielded the 4 T cell receptor beta chains listed below, sequenced in a study of blood T cell repertoires in COVID-19. TCRdb keeps only in-frame clones here, not all; method: immunoSEQ multiplex PCR. This table has about 160,000 clones, over 80% appearing once. Sequenced: peripheral blood. Every receptor here comes from an elderly man with acute or convalescent COVID-19.

This chain connects TRBV10-3 to TRBJ1-2; 9 nucleotides agree with TRBD1. The germline V gene has CDR1 ENHRY and CDR2 SYGVKD. The CDR3 consists of 15 residues. Germline trimming cut 4 bases from V and 0 bases from J; bases unmatched to any gene: 3. The CDR3 here is CAISGGQGANYGYTF. In DNA form, the CDR3 reads TGTGCCATCAGTGGGGGACAGGGAGCTAACTATGGCTACACCTTC.

The genes are TRBV3-1 (or the pseudogene TRBV3-2) and TRBJ2-7; 8 bases agree with TRBD1. Trimming cost V 5 bases and J 1 base; bases outside gene matches: 4. This CDR3 has 14 residues. CDR1 is LGHDT, CDR2 YNNKEL, per germline (reference sequence). CDR3 nucleotides: TGTGCCAGCAGCATCGGGACAGGTTCCTACGAGCAGTACTTC. This sequence encodes CASSIGTGSYEQYF.

This clone has more than one count but fewer than ten. The rearrangement joins TRBV3-1 (or the pseudogene TRBV3-2) to TRBJ2-2; D ambiguous. The length of the CDR3 is 13 residues. Looked up from germline, CDR1 is LGHDT and CDR2 is YNNKEL (reference sequence). The V end lost 1 base, the J end lost 9 bases, and 9 bases lay between the germline ends. The CDR3 here is CASSQGVLWELFF. The CDR3 DNA reads as TGTGCCAGCAGCCAAGGAGTTCTATGGGAGCTGTTTTTT.

The rearrangement uses TRBV29-1 and TRBJ1-1; the match to TRBD1 covers 11 bases. CDR1 is SQVTM and CDR2 is ANQGSEA in the germline V gene. The CDR3 extends over 12 amino acids. The J segment lost 6 bases and the V segment lost 7 bases, leaving 4 bases of the junction unmatched. The CDR3 DNA reads as TGCAGCGCCGGACAGGGGGCCCCTGAAGCTTTCTTT. Residues: CSAGQGAPEAFF. Together with reference TRBV29-1 and TRBJ1-1, the CDR3 gives the full variable domain: SAVISQKPSRDICQRGTSLTIQCQVDSQVTMMFWYRQQPGQSLTLIATANQGSEATYESGFVIDKFPISRPNLTFSTLTVSNMSPEDSSIYLCSAGQGAPEAFFGQGTRLTVV.